The rows below give T cell receptor beta chains drawn from one sample of a study of T cells in Graves' hyperthyroidism and ophthalmopathy. TCRdb reanalysed the multiplex PCR reads using MiXCR and keeps one entry per CDR3 protein. Of 360,000 or so distinct CDR3 sequences in the sample, 13% to 15% were seen once. The sequencing sample was made of blood. The origin of the receptors is a woman aged 55-69 years with Graves' ophthalmopathy. CDR3s leave out the opening cysteine and the closing phenylalanine or tryptophan. The order of the fields is J gene, V gene, CDR3 protein.

J gene: TRBJ2-1
V gene: TRBV12-5
CDR3 protein: ASGFSAGNNEQF

J gene: TRBJ2-7
V gene: TRBV29-1
CDR3 protein: SVPLAGGSSYEQY

J gene: TRBJ2-2
V gene: TRBV5-1
CDR3 protein: ASSLGAGELF

J gene: TRBJ2-5
V gene: TRBV29-1
CDR3 protein: SARDRVRETQY

J gene: TRBJ1-6
V gene: TRBV6-1
CDR3 protein: ASSPYDRGESFSPLH

J gene: TRBJ1-1
V gene: TRBV11-3
CDR3 protein: ASRKRAENTEAF

J gene: TRBJ1-1
V gene: TRBV7-9
CDR3 protein: ASSLGRTEAF

J gene: TRBJ2-1
V gene: TRBV7-2
CDR3 protein: ASRQTSGFYNEQF

J gene: TRBJ2-1
V gene: TRBV6-2/TRBV6-3
CDR3 protein: ASSYSRGSNEQF

J gene: TRBJ2-1
V gene: TRBV20-1
CDR3 protein: SAASGRGSHNEQF

J gene: TRBJ2-7
V gene: TRBV20-1
CDR3 protein: SAKAGLPYEQH

J gene: TRBJ2-3
V gene: TRBV25-1
CDR3 protein: ASSPLGQGGSKDTQY

J gene: TRBJ2-7
V gene: TRBV28
CDR3 protein: AVGRGQGADEQY

J gene: TRBJ1-1
V gene: TRBV9
CDR3 protein: ASIMTQVPTEAF

J gene: TRBJ1-6
V gene: TRBV6-1
CDR3 protein: ASSEAGTGGNSPLH

J gene: TRBJ2-7
V gene: TRBV6-1
CDR3 protein: ASLDSTYEQY

J gene: TRBJ2-7
V gene: TRBV3-1
CDR3 protein: ASSQSGGYEQY

J gene: TRBJ2-1
V gene: TRBV5-6
CDR3 protein: ASSLGSGSPSYNEQF

J gene: TRBJ2-5
V gene: TRBV3-1
CDR3 protein: ASSQAGSPQETQY

J gene: TRBJ1-5
V gene: TRBV5-8
CDR3 protein: ASSLGTTRGSQPQH

J gene: TRBJ2-1
V gene: TRBV4-2
CDR3 protein: ASSQPVLAGASTEQF

J gene: TRBJ1-1
V gene: TRBV6-6
CDR3 protein: ASSYSGDLNTEAF

J gene: TRBJ2-1
V gene: TRBV4-2
CDR3 protein: ASSQAGVSARVEQF

J gene: TRBJ2-3
V gene: TRBV5-1
CDR3 protein: ASSVDPRGPDTQY

J gene: TRBJ1-1
V gene: TRBV24-1
CDR3 protein: ATSDRWNTEAF

J gene: TRBJ2-3
V gene: TRBV29-1
CDR3 protein: SVDAGAEVDTQY

J gene: TRBJ2-7
V gene: TRBV7-8
CDR3 protein: ASSPLTGGYEQY

J gene: TRBJ2-2
V gene: TRBV5-1
CDR3 protein: ASRPGQGPTGELF

J gene: TRBJ2-7
V gene: TRBV7-2
CDR3 protein: ASSLKTPYEQY

J gene: TRBJ1-1
V gene: TRBV11-3
CDR3 protein: ASSSSGGAEAF

J gene: TRBJ1-2
V gene: TRBV6-1
CDR3 protein: ASSPLGQGSDYGYT

J gene: TRBJ1-2
V gene: TRBV27
CDR3 protein: ASSLDRGRIYGYT

J gene: TRBJ2-3
V gene: TRBV29-1
CDR3 protein: SVESLAGGSDTQY

J gene: TRBJ2-3
V gene: TRBV28
CDR3 protein: ASNSRDPGTDTQY

J gene: TRBJ1-5
V gene: TRBV2
CDR3 protein: ASSEAGGLGPQH

J gene: TRBJ1-1
V gene: TRBV20-1
CDR3 protein: SAFRAGLAF

J gene: TRBJ2-2
V gene: TRBV7-8
CDR3 protein: ASSKDRIAGGRLAGELF

J gene: TRBJ2-6
V gene: TRBV30
CDR3 protein: AWSEGDGANVLT

J gene: TRBJ2-5
V gene: TRBV10-3
CDR3 protein: AIGPGTRGGETQY

J gene: TRBJ2-7
V gene: TRBV7-9
CDR3 protein: ASSLTTRSYEQY

J gene: TRBJ1-6
V gene: TRBV20-1
CDR3 protein: SARDVRGFGDNSPLH

J gene: TRBJ2-3
V gene: TRBV5-1
CDR3 protein: ASSLSPLAGGPEDTQY

J gene: TRBJ2-3
V gene: TRBV20-1
CDR3 protein: SARVRGGQGSTDTQY

J gene: TRBJ2-5
V gene: TRBV7-2
CDR3 protein: ASSPIPSGRLETQY

J gene: TRBJ2-1
V gene: TRBV11-2
CDR3 protein: ASSLTGTYNEQF

J gene: TRBJ2-7
V gene: TRBV28
CDR3 protein: ASSHGTSGYEQY

J gene: TRBJ2-2
V gene: TRBV2
CDR3 protein: ASSDVRGLTGELF

J gene: TRBJ1-2
V gene: TRBV27
CDR3 protein: ASSRVPTYGYT

J gene: TRBJ2-7
V gene: TRBV11-2
CDR3 protein: ASSETPLGTYEQY

J gene: TRBJ1-1
V gene: TRBV5-1
CDR3 protein: ASSLDRQGGNTEAF

J gene: TRBJ1-4
V gene: TRBV12-3/TRBV12-4
CDR3 protein: ASLLGVGKKLF